Only one count was recorded for the clone carrying this T cell receptor beta chain. The antigen remains unidentified. Amplification targeted TCR beta CDR3 regions from RNA transcripts. HTBI primers were the set used in a first-round RT-PCR of the TCR CDR3. TCRdb analysed the multiplex PCR reads with MiXCR anew, one entry per CDR3 protein. This sample has about 300,000 distinct CDR3 sequences; around 20% occur once, and the top ten carry 39%. The record originates from a study of T cells in Graves' hyperthyroidism and ophthalmopathy. Notes on the study in general: Classification by a 13 V-J model distinguished ophthalmopathy from stable hyperthyroidism.

Germline V gene sequence: CDR1 SEHNR, CDR2 FQNEAQ (reference sequence). This CDR3 is built from 14 residues. V was clipped by 1 base and J by 9 bases; unmatched bases: 3. The receptor was derived from a man aged 50-60 years with Graves' ophthalmopathy. The sample consisted of blood. The chain links TRBV7-9 to TRBJ2-1, with 10 bases matching TRBD2. The CDR3 bases are TGTGCCAGCAGCTTAGGGGAGCGGGAGGGTGAGCAGTTCTTC. As protein: CASSLGEREGEQFF.